These 12 T cell receptor beta chains originate from one sample sequenced in a study of beta chain features in type 1 diabetes. Since all of the isolated RNA was reverse transcribed, expressed TCRB transcripts were what got sequenced. Sequenced by immunoSEQ multiplex PCR; TCRdb stores in-frame clones only, minus some. The sample gives about 200,000 clones, approximately 10% of which show up once; roughly 1.3% is in the top ten. Sequencing used central memory CD4+ T cells from blood. Source of these receptors: a young man in good health.

Only a few counts were recorded for this clone. The V and J genes are TRBV15 and TRBJ2-3; 8 bases line up with TRBD2. Germline loops: CDR1 LNHNV, CDR2 YYDKDF (reference sequence). V shed 8 bases and J 4 bases; nucleotides not matched to a gene: 11. CDR3 length equals 15 residues. In DNA, the CDR3 is TGTGCCACCCAGGTAGCGAGCGGGAGCGCAGATACGCAGTATTTT. Protein product: CATQVASGSADTQYF.

The sample holds a few counts of this clone. The chain couples TRBV2 to TRBJ2-7, with 9 positions matching TRBD2. The CDR3 covers 14 residues. Trimming at V came to 6 bases and at J to 4 bases, leaving 7 bases not matched to a gene. Germline CDR1 SNHLY, CDR2 FYNNEI. DNA for the CDR3: TGTGCCAGCAGCGATAGCGGGAGTAAGTACGAGCAGTACTTC. Protein: CASSDSGSKYEQYF.

This chain connects TRBV14 to TRBJ1-2; 8 positions agree with TRBD1. V was clipped by 4 bases and J by 4 bases; unmatched bases: 8. The CDR3 totals 15 residues. Germline lookup yields CDR1 SGHDN and CDR2 FVKESK. For the CDR3, the DNA is TGTGCCAGCAGCCGCAACAGGGGGGAGAGCTATGGCTACACCTTC. Its protein is CASSRNRGESYGYTF.

This chain uses TRBV6-5 with TRBJ2-4; 10 nucleotides line up with TRBD2. Germline CDR1 MNHEY, CDR2 SVGAGI. After removal of 4 bases from V and 7 bases from J, the junction contained 4 bases not matched to a gene. The CDR3 is 14 residues long. DNA for the CDR3: TGTGCCAGCAGTTCTAGCGGGGGAGGCAACATTCAGTACTTC. It codes for CASSSSGGGNIQYF.

This clone was seen ten or more times. The V and J genes are TRBV7-2 and TRBJ1-1; 7 positions agree with TRBD1. The V and J ends lost 4 bases and 4 bases, in that order; junction bases with no gene match: 6. Germline V lookup: CDR1 SGHTA, CDR2 FQGNSA. This CDR3 comprises 14 residues. In DNA, the CDR3 is TGTGCCAGCAGCTCCTACGGACAGGTCACTGAAGCTTTCTTT. Translated: CASSSYGQVTEAFF. The entire variable domain, with the rest obtained from reference TRBV7-2 and TRBJ1-1, is as follows: GAGVSQSPSNKVTEKGKDVELRCDPISGHTALYWYRQSLGQGLEFLIYFQGNSAPDKSGLPSDRFSAERTGGSVSTLTIQRTQQEDSAVYLCASSSYGQVTEAFFGQGTRLTVV.

This clone came up a few times. The CDR3 nucleotides are TGTGCCAGCAGCTTGGAGAGGGGAACTGAGCAGTTCTTC. Translated, it gives CASSLERGTEQFF. The V call is TRBV5-4, the J call TRBJ2-1; possibly TRBD1 or TRBD2 for D (5 bases each). Trimming shortened V by 0 bases and J by 9 bases, and 10 bases separated the two germline ends. The CDR3 is 13 amino acids. CDR1 SGHNT and CDR2 YYREEE come from the germline V gene (reference sequence).

With respect to this clone: One end of the junction varies from germline; a read error may be responsible. The chain combines TRBV7-7 with TRBJ2-5; D unclear. Germline lookup yields CDR1 SSHAT and CDR2 FNYEAQ (reference sequence). The CDR3 loop spans 13 amino acids. The CDR3 coding sequence is TGTGCTAGCAGTCAGGAGTACCAAGAGACCCAGTACTTC. Protein product: CASSQEYQETQYF.

In DNA, the CDR3 is TGTGCTCGGGTGTGGGGGAACACTGAAGCTTTCTTT. It specifies CARVWGNTEAFF. The chain joins TRBV30 to TRBJ1-1; D is unclear. Germline V gene sequence: CDR1 GTSNPN, CDR2 SVGIG (reference sequence). The CDR3 consists of 12 residues.

This clone was picked up a small number of times. V is TRBV7-2 and J is TRBJ1-1; D is undetermined. The CDR3 is 15 residues long. Looked up from germline, CDR1 is SGHTA and CDR2 is FQGNSA. V was pared by 3 bases and J by 3 bases, with 14 bases between. The CDR3 bases are TGTGCCAGCAGCTTTGGAACCTTTGGGGACACTGAAGCTTTCTTT. Translating gives CASSFGTFGDTEAFF.

This clone turned up a few times. This rearrangement joins TRBV10-3 to TRBJ2-1; D is possibly TRBD1 (5 bases). V was cut by 4 bases and J by 6 bases, with 7 bases left in between. The CDR3 covers 12 residues. Germline values: CDR1 ENHRY, CDR2 SYGVKD. CDR3 coding DNA: TGTGCCATCAGTGGGGGCGCCAATGAGCAGTTCTTC. It yields the protein CAISGGANEQFF.

This clone was seen more than once but under ten times. The same CDR3 is also encoded by other DNA sequences in this sample. V gene TRBV5-4 combines with J gene TRBJ1-4; D uncertain. The CDR3 runs to 14 residues. Germline-derived CDR1 and CDR2 are SGHNT and YYREEE (reference sequence). Trimming removed 1 base from V and 0 bases from J, with 4 bases in between. CDR3 DNA sequence: TGTGCCAGCAGCTTGAGGGCAACTAATGAAAAACTGTTTTTT. Translated, it gives CASSLRATNEKLFF.

The chain uses TRBV30 and TRBJ2-2; D remains ambiguous. Germline loops: CDR1 GTSNPN, CDR2 SVGIG (reference sequence). The CDR3 extends over 13 amino acids. The germline V and J ends were trimmed by 4 bases and 4 bases, with 10 bases remaining between them. The CDR3 spells CAWTPARTGELFF. CDR3 DNA sequence: TGTGCCTGGACCCCGGCCCGCACCGGGGAGCTGTTTTTT.